This T cell receptor (beta chain) was observed in a study of T-cell memory formation after mild COVID-19. Background on the study: In these data, TCR clusters were largely donor specific.

The TCR alpha and TCR beta cDNA libraries, bearing sample barcodes and UMIs, were generated by 5'RACE using constant-segment primers. One entry per CDR3 protein results from TCRdb running MiXCR on the 5' RACE reads. The table has 300,000 to 350,000 distinct CDR3 sequences, 13% to 15% seen once. Points from the study as a whole: Clones that contracted from day 15 to 85 had balanced CD4/CD8; later expanders were CD4+ biased. Clones that contracted clustered mainly in CM and EM if CD4+ and in EMRA if CD8+.

Note on this clonotype: The antigen is unknown.

This TCR came from a man aged 18-30 years who had mild COVID-19 (a few samples of this study predate the infection). Cell type and time point are not known. The sequenced sample consisted of PBMCs or a T cell subset sorted from them (not recorded which).

This CDR3 reads CASSVVFRADTEAFF. For the CDR3, the DNA is TGTGCCAGCAGCGTAGTGTTTAGGGCGGACACTGAAGCTTTCTTT. V and J are TRBV9 and TRBJ1-1, with D unclear. Trimming removed 0 bases from V and 3 bases from J, with 12 bases in between. CDR1 and CDR2 (germline): SGDLS, YYNGEE. This CDR3 region has 15 residues.